This TCR beta chain was recorded in a study of blood T cell repertoires in COVID-19 (dated by TCRdb to 2020 to 2021). Concerning the study at large: Collaborator samples came from the United States, Italy and Spain and covered acute and convalescent phases of COVID-19. The material from the prospective study consisted of cDNA or gDNA derived from T cells, B-cell-depleted T cells, or PBMCs. Deeply sampled blood TCRbeta repertoires from subjects exposed to, actively infected with, or recovered from COVID-19 were included in the dataset. The repertoires were released in a freely available public database intended as a resource for research on the immune response to SARS-CoV-2. The samples were drawn from the first 160 participants of the ongoing ImmuneRACE study and from 1,254 subjects provided by 6 global collaborators. A de-identified subject ID, COVID-19 status, age in years and sex were almost always included in the sample metadata. Where available, HLA class I and class II types were obtained from metadata supplied by the sample provider rather than from assay-based typing. Here is what the overall study found, with its caveats: Clinical and demographic metadata were provided uncurated, with the amount varying by source and participant.

Its CDR3 holds 17 amino acids, cysteine through phenylalanine. Of all the DNA, just the CDR3 is kept, 51 bases in frame from base 1. Germline trimming amounts to 1 base on V and 0 bases on J, with 4 as the count of junction bases outside the gene matches. The germline V gene (reference sequence) supplies CDR1 LNHDA and CDR2 SQIVND. Collaborating institutions collected whole blood in K2EDTA tubes following their own protocols. For TCRbeta analysis, collaborator samples were shipped as frozen whole blood, as isolated PBMCs, or as DNA extracted from either sample type. The immunoSEQ Assay, a bias-controlled multiplex PCR, was used to amplify TCRbeta CDR3 regions from genomic DNA. The authors' pipeline ran thus. The number of nucleated cells in each sample was estimated from the amplification of reference gene primers within the assay. To quantify the absolute abundance of each unique TCRbeta CDR3 rearrangement, sequence reads were collapsed and filtered. For each sample, productive Simpson clonality was calculated as the square root of Simpson's diversity index across productive rearrangements. What TCRdb holds here is the immuneACCESS table cut down to in-frame rearrangements. Part of the clones is not present; checked against another copy, under half of the missing clones reflect an unresolved V gene, and the others are unexplained. The DNA was the basis for D and trimming; V, J and clone size are from that table. For this sample there are more than 35,000 clones; roughly 88% appear just once. In total, the top ten clones hold around 2% of the sample.

Note on this clone: Its target antigen remains unknown. No clone much larger than this one lies a single base away; base qualities are absent.

The TCR was taken from a human donor in a cohort sampled during active COVID-19. Input material: peripheral blood. The rearrangement combines TRBV19 with TRBJ1-5; TRBD1 fits 9 bases in the junction. The DNA reads as follows: TGTGCCAGTAGTATAGGACAGGGGGACTATAGCAATCAGCCCCAGCATTTT. It specifies CASSIGQGDYSNQPQHF.